This T cell receptor beta chain derives from a study of shared clonotypes between healthy human individuals. Looking at the study overall: The composition of the donors was a couple of women and three men aged 18 to 49.

General study findings and limits: Rarefaction gave evidence that sorted-subset sequencing remained incomplete despite large depth. Several donors had around 5.2% of their naive CD4 clonotypes in common.

Repertoires were generated with immunoSEQ multiplex PCR, while TCRdb's copy carries only in-frame clones and drops some. This table has 850,000 to 1,200,000 clones, roughly 80% appearing once. Notes on this clone: Its cognate antigen is unknown.

The V gene's germline CDR1 is MGHRA and CDR2 YSYEKL. V lost 0 bases and J lost 10, with 16 bases in between. This CDR3 comprises 16 residues. Partitioning of CD4+ cells yielded a CD45RA+ naive subset and a CD45RA-negative memory subset. V gene TRBV4-1 combines with J gene TRBJ1-6, with a weak D call TRBD1 (5 bases). Specimen: memory CD4+ T cells sorted from blood. This sample's subset: CD45RA-negative fraction. This receptor was identified in a man between 18 and 29 years old in good health. DNA for the CDR3: TGCGCCAGCAGCCAAGAAGGACGAGGGGCAGTCTCACCCCTCCACTTT. Amino acids: CASSQEGRGAVSPLHF.